Below, 9 T cell receptor beta chains from the same sample are listed, as sequenced in a study of radiotherapy plus CTLA-4 blockade in lung cancer. Assay: immunoSEQ multiplex PCR; the TCRdb copy retains only in-frame clones and omits some. The top ten hold over 15% of the sample, which has about 87,000 clones, around 90% seen once. The input for sequencing was peripheral blood, taken from a patient treated with radiotherapy plus ipilimumab. The receptors were sampled from a human donor with non-small cell lung cancer that progressed on radiotherapy plus ipilimumab.

The V call is TRBV20-1, the J call TRBJ2-5, with D unresolved. Germline V lookup: CDR1 DFQATT, CDR2 SNEGSKA (reference sequence). V lost 3 bases and J 4 bases, leaving 3 bases between the germline ends. This CDR3 comprises 10 residues. The CDR3 DNA sequence: TGCAGTGCTAGGAGAGAGACCCAGTACTTC. It translates to CSARRETQYF.

CDR3 coding DNA: TGTGCCAGCAGCTCCGACCCGAGCTCCTACAATGAGCAGTTCTTC. This translates into CASSSDPSSYNEQFF. The chain has TRBV5-5 and TRBJ2-1, with D unclear. V was clipped by 3 bases and J by 0 bases, with 10 bases between them. Germline V CDR1 and CDR2: SGHKS, YYEKEE (reference sequence). CDR3 length equals 15 residues.

This rearrangement joins TRBV5-4 to TRBJ2-2; no clear D gene. Germline V gene sequence: CDR1 SGHNT, CDR2 YYREEE (reference sequence). V gave up 1 base and J gave up 2 bases, with 3 bases separating them. This CDR3 region has 13 residues. Written as DNA, the CDR3 is TGTGCCAGCAGCTTGACTAACACCGGGGAGCTGTTTTTT. Translated: CASSLTNTGELFF.

The chain uses TRBV27 and TRBJ2-3; D unclear. The CDR3 extends over 13 amino acids. V lost 3 bases to trimming and J lost 5 bases, with 9 bases between them. Germline V gives CDR1 MNHEY, CDR2 SMNVEV (reference sequence). DNA for the CDR3: TGTGCCAGCAGTTTCCTAGACCGAGATACGCAGTATTTT. It yields the protein CASSFLDRDTQYF.

The chain is built from TRBV10-3 and TRBJ2-3; a possible D gene is TRBD2 (5 bases). V was pared by 10 bases and J by 0 bases, with 17 bases between. CDR3 length: 15 residues. CDR1 and CDR2 from the germline V gene are ENHRY and SYGVKD. Here the CDR3 DNA reads TGTGCCACCTCCCATAGCGACGCTAGCACAGATACGCAGTATTTT. Translating gives CATSHSDASTDTQYF.

The gene calls are TRBV25-1 and TRBJ2-6; D is unclear. Germline CDR1 MGHDK, CDR2 SYGVNS. Trimming pared 5 bases from V and 4 bases from J, leaving 3 bases between. This CDR3 is 12 amino acids long. Here the CDR3 reads CASSMGANVLTF. The CDR3 coding sequence is TGTGCCAGCAGTATGGGGGCCAACGTCCTGACTTTC.

The chain couples TRBV30 to TRBJ2-3, with 8 bases that match TRBD2. The CDR3 has 14 amino acids. The J segment lost 5 bases and the V segment lost 3 bases, leaving 7 bases of the junction unmatched. CDR1 and CDR2 (germline): GTSNPN, SVGIG (reference sequence). Here the CDR3 reads CAWSAGTRVDTQYF. The CDR3 DNA sequence: TGTGCCTGGAGCGCCGGGACTAGAGTAGATACGCAGTATTTT.

In its sample, this clone was seen a few times. This chain joins TRBV18 and TRBJ2-1; D ambiguous. This CDR3 comprises 14 residues. With 6 bases removed from V and 5 bases from J, the gap between germline ends came to 14 bases. The germline gives CDR1 KGHSH, CDR2 LQKENI. CDR3 residues: CASSRTEGHNEQFF. The CDR3 DNA reads as TGTGCCAGCTCCCGGACGGAAGGGCACAATGAGCAGTTCTTC. Using reference TRBV18 and TRBJ2-1 for the parts outside the CDR3, the full variable domain is NAGVMQNPRHLVRRRGQEARLRCSPMKGHSHVYWYRQLPEEGLKFMVYLQKENIIDESGMPKERFSAEFPKEGPSILRIQQVVRGDSAAYFCASSRTEGHNEQFFGPGTRLTVL.

This clone has only a few counts. The chain is built from TRBV30 and TRBJ2-7; D might be TRBD2 (6 bases). Germline-derived CDR1 and CDR2 are GTSNPN and SVGIG (reference sequence). Trimming took 7 bases from V and 3 from J, leaving 19 bases between them. This CDR3 comprises 14 residues. CDR3 DNA: TGTGCCTCGGGGCACGGGAGCCGCTACTACGAGCAGTACTTC. Protein product: CASGHGSRYYEQYF.